A single sample is the source of the 20 T cell receptor beta chains below, sequenced in a study of blood T cell repertoires in COVID-19. The method was immunoSEQ multiplex PCR; TCRdb's version includes in-frame clones alone and lacks a portion of them. The sample contains under 200,000 clones, more than 70% of which appear only once. The source material was peripheral blood. These receptors were collected from a woman in her 70s who had recovered from COVID-19.

The CDR3 reads CASRPGLLTYEQYF. CDR3 coding DNA: TGTGCCAGCAGGCCGGGACTATTAACCTACGAGCAGTACTTC. This chain connects TRBV2 to TRBJ2-7; 7 bases are shared with TRBD2. The germline CDR1 and CDR2 sequences are SNHLY and FYNNEI. CDR3 length: 14 amino acids. V lost 6 bases to trimming and J lost 2 bases; unmatched junction nucleotides: 7.

The genes are TRBV2 and TRBJ2-1; 13 nucleotides align to TRBD2. This CDR3 is built from 15 residues. The germline gives CDR1 SNHLY, CDR2 FYNNEI. J lost 8 bases, V lost 5 bases, and 6 bases had no gene match. The CDR3 region has the DNA TGTGCCAGCAGTATGACTAGCGGGGGGCTCGATGAGCAGTTCTTC. Translated: CASSMTSGGLDEQFF.

The chain uses TRBV15 and TRBJ2-1; D perhaps matches TRBD2 (5 bases). The CDR3 has 16 residues. Trimming pared 5 bases from V and 2 bases from J, leaving 16 bases between. The germline V gene has CDR1 LNHNV and CDR2 YYDKDF (reference sequence). CDR3 residues: CATSSEPLAPYNEQFF. CDR3 sequence (DNA): TGTGCCACCAGCTCCGAGCCGCTAGCCCCCTACAATGAGCAGTTCTTC.

This chain connects TRBV28 to TRBJ2-3; D not resolved. Looked up from germline, CDR1 is MDHEN and CDR2 is SYDVKM. This CDR3 has 13 amino acids. V dropped 6 bases and J dropped 0 bases, with 7 bases sitting between them. CDR3 sequence (DNA): TGTGCCAGCAGATCTACTAGCACAGATACGCAGTATTTT. It is translated as CASRSTSTDTQYF.

This clone has at least ten counts. The V gene is TRBV5-1, the J gene TRBJ1-1; 9 bases agree with TRBD1. This CDR3 is 14 amino acids long. J gave up 7 bases and V 4 bases, and 8 bases lay outside the gene matches. CDR1 is SGHRS, CDR2 YFSETQ, per germline. CDR3 DNA: TGCGCCAGCAGCCCGAACCTGGGACAGGGTGAAGCTTTCTTT. It encodes CASSPNLGQGEAFF.

The genes are TRBV5-1 and TRBJ1-2; weak D call: TRBD1 (5 bases). The CDR3 contains 14 residues. The germline V and J ends were trimmed by 0 bases and 5 bases, with 11 bases remaining between them. CDR1 is SGHRS and CDR2 is YFSETQ in the germline V gene. The CDR3 DNA sequence: TGCGCCAGCAGCTTGGAGCTGGCAGGGTATGGCTACACCTTC. Its protein is CASSLELAGYGYTF.

This chain links TRBV3-1 (or the pseudogene TRBV3-2) with TRBJ1-1; TRBD1 agrees at 8 bases. Germline CDR1 is LGHDT and CDR2 is YNNKEL (reference sequence). With 3 bases clipped from V and 5 bases from J, the junction kept 5 bases outside the gene matches. The CDR3 is made up of 14 amino acids. The CDR3 is CASSHRGLETEAFF. The DNA of the CDR3 is TGTGCCAGCAGCCACAGGGGGCTAGAGACTGAAGCTTTCTTT.

The gene calls are TRBV19 and TRBJ2-2; D not certain. Trimming shortened V by 7 bases and J by 4 bases, and 7 bases separated the two germline ends. This CDR3 contains 12 residues. Germline-derived CDR1 and CDR2 are LNHDA and SQIVND (reference sequence). CDR3 region: CASKSGTGELFF. Here the CDR3 DNA reads TGTGCCAGTAAGAGTGGCACCGGGGAGCTGTTTTTT.

The J gene is TRBJ2-1, the V gene TRBV19, with D unresolved. CDR1 and CDR2 from the germline V gene are LNHDA and SQIVND (reference sequence). There are 13 residues in the CDR3. The V end lost 3 bases, the J end lost 10 bases, and 13 bases lay between the germline ends. As DNA, the CDR3 is TGTGCCAGTAGTATCGCTCCGGGTCGAGAGCAGTTCTTC. Protein sequence: CASSIAPGREQFF.

This rearrangement joins TRBV6-6 to TRBJ2-6, with a tentative D call TRBD1 (5 bases). Per germline, CDR1 MNHNY and CDR2 SVGAGI (reference sequence). The CDR3 runs 15 residues. Trimming left V 6 bases short and J 0 bases short, with 9 bases between. CDR3 loop: CASRQALSGANVLTF. CDR3 nucleotide sequence: TGTGCCAGCAGACAGGCCCTCTCTGGGGCCAACGTCCTGACTTTC.

This sequence joins TRBV28 and TRBJ2-7, with 8 nucleotides matching TRBD2. The CDR3 consists of 17 residues. CDR1 and CDR2 (germline): MDHEN, SYDVKM. V lost 5 bases and J lost 9; bases outside the gene matches: 21. The CDR3 DNA follows: TGTGCCAGCAGTACCCACGGGGGCGGGAGGCCCCCCGGGGTGCAGTACTTC. As protein: CASSTHGGGRPPGVQYF.

The chain is built from TRBV4-3 and TRBJ2-7; 8 nucleotides line up with TRBD2. Losses at the gene ends were 0 bases for V and 3 bases for J; bases not matched to a gene: 7. The CDR3 loop spans 16 amino acids. Germline assignment: CDR1 LGHNA and CDR2 YSLEER. The CDR3 loop reads CASSQDTSGSLYEQYF. For the CDR3, the DNA is TGCGCCAGCAGCCAAGACACCAGCGGGAGCCTCTACGAGCAGTACTTC.

Points on this clone: The same CDR3 can be traced to other DNA sequences in this sample. The genes are TRBV19 and TRBJ1-1, with 7 nucleotides matching TRBD1. The length of the CDR3 is 15 residues. Germline values: CDR1 LNHDA, CDR2 SQIVND (reference sequence). V was clipped by 4 bases and J by 1 base; unmatched bases: 6. The DNA of the CDR3 is TGTGCCAGTAGTACGAGGACAGGCAGGAACACTGAAGCTTTCTTT. The encoded protein is CASSTRTGRNTEAFF.

The chain is built from TRBV13 and TRBJ1-2; D not certain. The CDR3 runs to 11 residues. Germline loops: CDR1 PRHDT, CDR2 FYEKMQ (reference sequence). Trimming took 5 bases from V and 8 from J, leaving 9 bases between them. DNA for the CDR3: TGTGCCAGCAGCCAAACGGGGGGCTACACCTTC. Protein product: CASSQTGGYTF.

By sample share, this clone is medium-sized. CDR3 protein: CASSPPWSGGDSYEQYF. Written as DNA, the CDR3 is TGTGCCAGCAGCCCTCCTTGGTCCGGCGGGGACTCCTACGAGCAGTACTTC. V usage is TRBV7-9 and J usage is TRBJ2-7, with a tentative D call TRBD2 (6 bases). Germline CDR1 reads SEHNR; CDR2 reads FQNEAQ (reference sequence). The CDR3 contains 17 residues. V lost 5 bases, J lost 0 bases, and 20 bases lay in between.

This chain connects TRBV19 to TRBJ2-5, with 12 bases that match TRBD2. This CDR3 contains 15 residues. V shed 5 bases and J 5 bases; nucleotides not matched to a gene: 6. Germline CDR1 is LNHDA and CDR2 is SQIVND (reference sequence). The CDR3 DNA reads as TGTGCCAGTAGTGCCCAACTAGCGGGGGGCGAGACCCAGTACTTC. It yields the protein CASSAQLAGGETQYF.

This chain joins TRBV9 and TRBJ2-1; 9 nucleotides line up with TRBD2. V lost 3 bases, J lost 2 bases, and 3 bases stayed unmatched. The CDR3 runs 15 residues. Germline CDR1 is SGDLS and CDR2 is YYNGEE. This CDR3 reads CASSAREGPYNEQFF. The CDR3, as DNA: TGTGCCAGCAGCGCGCGGGAGGGCCCCTACAATGAGCAGTTCTTC. Based on the CDR3 plus reference TRBV9 and TRBJ2-1, the full variable domain is DSGVTQTPKHLITATGQRVTLRCSPRSGDLSVYWYQQSLDQGLQFLIQYYNGEERAKGNILERFSAQQFPDLHSELNLSSLELGDSALYFCASSAREGPYNEQFFGPGTRLTVL.

The chain has TRBV2 and TRBJ1-2; D possibly corresponds to TRBD1 (5 bases). This CDR3 is built from 16 residues. The V end was cut by 5 bases, the J end by 7 bases, with 23 bases between. Germline values: CDR1 SNHLY, CDR2 FYNNEI. The CDR3, as DNA: TGTGCCAGCAGTCCTTATCCGGGGGTTTCGGGCACTGGCTACACCTTC. This sequence encodes CASSPYPGVSGTGYTF.

This clone was seen a handful of times. The chain is built from TRBV19 and TRBJ2-3, with 7 nucleotides matching TRBD2. This CDR3 is 15 amino acids long. From germline, CDR1 is LNHDA and CDR2 SQIVND (reference sequence). V lost 8 bases to trimming and J lost 0 bases; unmatched junction nucleotides: 8. The CDR3 DNA reads TGTGCCAGTGCCCCTGGGCGGGGGAGCACAGATACGCAGTATTTT. Protein: CASAPGRGSTDTQYF.

On this clone: One end of the junction does not line up with germline, which may come from a read error. The chain couples TRBV5-6 to TRBJ1-2, with 11 bases aligning to TRBD1. The CDR3 is made up of 16 amino acids. Germline assignment: CDR1 SGHDT and CDR2 YYEEEE. CDR3 loop: CARSSGGRDRGNGYTF. The DNA of the CDR3 is TGTGCCCGCAGCTCGGGGGGCCGGGACAGGGGGAATGGCTACACCTTC.